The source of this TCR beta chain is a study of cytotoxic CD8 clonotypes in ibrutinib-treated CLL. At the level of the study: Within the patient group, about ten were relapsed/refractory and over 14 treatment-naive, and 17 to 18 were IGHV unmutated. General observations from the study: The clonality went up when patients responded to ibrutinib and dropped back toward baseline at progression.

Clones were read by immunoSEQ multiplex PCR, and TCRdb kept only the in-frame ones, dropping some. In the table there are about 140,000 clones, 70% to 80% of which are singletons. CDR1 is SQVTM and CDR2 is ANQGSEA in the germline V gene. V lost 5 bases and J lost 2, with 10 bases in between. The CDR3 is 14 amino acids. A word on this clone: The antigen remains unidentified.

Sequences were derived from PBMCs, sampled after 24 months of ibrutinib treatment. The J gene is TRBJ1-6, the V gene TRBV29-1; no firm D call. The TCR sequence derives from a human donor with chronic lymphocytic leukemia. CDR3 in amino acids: CSVSSGAYNSPLHF. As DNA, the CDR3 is TGCAGCGTTTCCTCAGGAGCCTATAATTCACCCCTCCACTTT.